Below, 20 T cell receptor beta chains from the same sample are listed, as sequenced in a study of blood T cell repertoires in COVID-19. Clones were sequenced by immunoSEQ multiplex PCR, and TCRdb holds only the in-frame ones, with some missing. The table lists some 450,000 clones, approximately 88% of them singletons. The sample consisted of peripheral blood. The receptors shown here come from a woman aged 50 to 60 with COVID-19, enrolled during active disease.

This chain joins TRBV11-2 and TRBJ1-1; perhaps TRBD1 as D (5 bases). The CDR3 is 13 residues long. The germline gives CDR1 SGHAT, CDR2 FQNNGV. V was cut by 5 bases and J by 5 bases, with 12 bases left in between. CDR3 residues: CASSLTPGTEAFF. CDR3 DNA sequence: TGTGCCAGCAGCCTTACCCCAGGGACTGAAGCTTTCTTT.

This chain uses TRBV9 with TRBJ1-6; D unresolved. This CDR3 comprises 17 residues. From germline, CDR1 is SGDLS and CDR2 YYNGEE. Trimming pared 4 bases from V and 6 bases from J, leaving 20 bases between. CDR3 sequence reads: CASSSPRTGLGNSPLHF. As DNA, the CDR3 is TGTGCCAGCAGCTCCCCCAGGACGGGGTTGGGTAATTCACCCCTCCACTTT.

The rearrangement links TRBV5-1 to TRBJ2-7, with 16 bases aligning to TRBD2. The CDR3 is 17 residues long. With 4 bases clipped from V and 1 base from J, the junction kept 5 bases outside the gene matches. CDR1 and CDR2 from the germline V gene are SGHRS and YFSETQ. In DNA, the CDR3 is TGCGCCAGCAGCCCGAGGGGACTAGCGGGGGGGTCCTACGAGCAGTACTTC. Protein: CASSPRGLAGGSYEQYF.

This rearrangement joins TRBV4-2 to TRBJ1-1; possibly TRBD1 for D (5 bases). The CDR3 sequence is 13 residues long. From germline, CDR1 is LGHNA and CDR2 YNFKEQ. V was clipped by 3 bases and J by 4 bases, with 9 bases between them. The CDR3 DNA follows: TGTGCCAGCAGCCAGCAGGGCTCCACTGAAGCTTTCTTT. Its translation is CASSQQGSTEAFF.

J is TRBJ1-5 and V is TRBV3-1 (or the pseudogene TRBV3-2), with D perhaps matching TRBD1 (5 bases). The CDR3 contains 12 residues. Germline V gives CDR1 LGHDT, CDR2 YNNKEL (reference sequence). V was clipped by 4 bases and J by 7 bases, with 8 bases between them. As DNA, the CDR3 is TGTGCCAGCAGCCCGAAGGGGCAGCCCCAGCATTTT. Protein: CASSPKGQPQHF.

Note on this clone: In the same sample, other DNA sequences code for this CDR3. J is TRBJ1-1 and V is TRBV9; possible D gene TRBD1, 6 bases. The CDR3 runs to 13 residues. V lost 3 bases, J lost 4 bases, and 10 bases lay in between. Germline CDR1 is SGDLS and CDR2 is YYNGEE. CDR3 in DNA: TGTGCCAGCAGCGCCCAGGGGAGCACTGAAGCTTTCTTT. Its protein is CASSAQGSTEAFF.

The gene calls are TRBV9 and TRBJ1-1; 7 nucleotides align to TRBD1. V shed 4 bases and J 1 base; nucleotides not matched to a gene: 7. Per the germline V gene, CDR1 is SGDLS and CDR2 is YYNGEE. CDR3 length: 15 amino acids. CDR3 bases: TGTGCCAGCAGCCCTCGGACAGGCTCGAACACTGAAGCTTTCTTT. It translates to CASSPRTGSNTEAFF.

V usage is TRBV28 and J usage is TRBJ1-6; perhaps TRBD1 as D (5 bases). The CDR3 spans 13 residues. CDR1 is MDHEN and CDR2 is SYDVKM in the germline V gene. Trimming removed 4 bases from V and 10 bases from J, with 11 bases in between. The CDR3 sequence is CASSSQGRSPLHF. CDR3 bases: TGTGCCAGCAGTTCCCAGGGTCGCTCACCCCTCCACTTT. Full variable domain (remainder filled in from reference TRBV28 and TRBJ1-6): DVKVTQSSRYLVKRTGEKVFLECVQDMDHENMFWYRQDPGLGLRLIYFSYDVKMKEKGDIPEGYSVSREKKERFSLILESASTNQTSMYLCASSSQGRSPLHFGNGTRLTVT.

This chain uses TRBV5-5 with TRBJ1-2, with 10 bases aligning to TRBD1. In germline, CDR1 is SGHKS, CDR2 YYEKEE (reference sequence). The length of the CDR3 is 15 residues. Trimming removed 4 bases from V and 3 bases from J; junction bases left unmatched: 6. Here the CDR3 reads CASSKSTGGDYGYTF. The CDR3 DNA reads as TGTGCCAGCAGCAAGTCGACAGGGGGCGACTATGGCTACACCTTC.

This chain links TRBV6-1 with TRBJ1-3; weak D call: TRBD1 (6 bases). This CDR3 is built from 15 residues. The V gene's germline CDR1 is MNHNS and CDR2 SASEGT. Trimming pared 2 bases from V and 4 bases from J, leaving 12 bases between. The CDR3 is CASSEQGGSGNTIYF. The CDR3, as DNA: TGTGCCAGCAGTGAACAAGGGGGTTCCGGAAACACCATATATTTT.

The CDR3 region is CASSRDRDYGYTF. As DNA, the CDR3 is TGTGCCAGCAGTCGGGACAGGGATTATGGCTACACCTTC. V and J are TRBV6-5 and TRBJ1-2; 9 bases fit TRBD1. The ends lost 5 bases at V and 5 bases at J; junction bases unmatched: 3. Per germline, CDR1 MNHEY and CDR2 SVGAGI. The CDR3 sequence is 13 residues long.

The chain employs TRBV6-5 and TRBJ1-5; no clear D. Trimming took off 0 bases at V and 7 bases at J, with 7 bases between the two ends. The length of the CDR3 is 13 residues. The germline V gene encodes CDR1 MNHEY and CDR2 SVGAGI. The CDR3 reads CASSYSGRQPQHF. CDR3 DNA: TGTGCCAGCAGTTACTCGGGGAGGCAGCCCCAGCATTTT.

This clone was found once. The chain combines TRBV20-1 with TRBJ2-3, with 7 bases identical to TRBD1. The ends lost 6 bases at V and 4 bases at J; junction bases unmatched: 1. CDR1 is DFQATT, CDR2 SNEGSKA, per germline (reference sequence). The CDR3 runs 11 residues. The chain's CDR3 is CSADRADTQYF. CDR3 nucleotide sequence: TGCAGTGCCGACAGGGCAGATACGCAGTATTTT.

The CDR3: CASSPAQREQYF. Here the CDR3 DNA reads TGTGCCAGCTCACCGGCGCAGAGGGAGCAGTACTTC. This rearrangement joins TRBV18 to TRBJ2-7; D is ambiguous. This CDR3 has 12 residues. CDR1 is KGHSH, CDR2 LQKENI, per germline. With 3 bases removed from V and 7 bases from J, the gap between germline ends came to 10 bases.

The chain has TRBV14 and TRBJ1-2, with TRBD1 matching over 10 bases. V shed 3 bases and J 6 bases; nucleotides not matched to a gene: 7. The CDR3 is made up of 15 amino acids. Germline CDR1 is SGHDN and CDR2 is FVKESK. CDR3 DNA: TGTGCCAGCAGCCAGGCCGGGACAGGGGTCCATGGCTACACCTTC. Translating it yields CASSQAGTGVHGYTF. Filled out from reference TRBV14 and TRBJ1-2, the complete variable domain reads EAGVTQFPSHSVIEKGQTVTLRCDPISGHDNLYWYRRVMGKEIKFLLHFVKESKQDESGMPNNRFLAERTGGTYSTLKVQPAELEDSGVYFCASSQAGTGVHGYTFGSGTRLTVV.

V usage is TRBV7-2 and J usage is TRBJ2-7; D gene uncertain. The CDR3 is 12 amino acids. V dropped 2 bases and J dropped 4 bases, with 6 bases sitting between them. Germline V CDR1 and CDR2: SGHTA, FQGNSA. CDR3 in amino acids: CASSLTTYEQYF. The CDR3 DNA follows: TGTGCCAGCAGCTTAACGACTTACGAGCAGTACTTC.

The chain employs TRBV5-1 and TRBJ2-1; 7 positions agree with TRBD1. This CDR3 comprises 16 residues. Germline trimming cut 5 bases from V and 0 bases from J; bases unmatched to any gene: 8. In germline, CDR1 is SGHRS, CDR2 YFSETQ. The CDR3 DNA sequence: TGCGCCAGCAGGACAAACAGGGGCCCCTCCTACAATGAGCAGTTCTTC. Its translation is CASRTNRGPSYNEQFF. Variable domain in full (rest from reference TRBV5-1 and TRBJ2-1): KAGVTQTPRYLIKTRGQQVTLSCSPISGHRSVSWYQQTPGQGLQFLFEYFSETQRNKGNFPGRFSGRQFSNSRSEMNVSTLELGDSALYLCASRTNRGPSYNEQFFGPGTRLTVL.

J is TRBJ1-1 and V is TRBV12-5, with D unresolved. This CDR3 has 14 amino acids. V was trimmed by 5 bases and J by 3 bases, leaving 13 bases between them. CDR1 and CDR2 (germline): LGHNT, FRNRAP. CDR3: CASGGHAGYTEAFF. The DNA of the CDR3 is TGTGCTAGTGGTGGTCACGCCGGTTACACTGAAGCTTTCTTT.

This clone has just a few counts. CDR3 sequence reads: CASRPTAVYGYTF. Written as DNA, the CDR3 is TGTGCCAGCAGGCCAACCGCGGTCTATGGCTACACCTTC. The V gene is TRBV6-5, the J gene TRBJ1-2; D unresolved. This CDR3 spans 13 amino acids. The ends were cut back, 6 bases at V and 4 bases at J, with 12 bases in the middle. CDR1 is MNHEY and CDR2 is SVGAGI in the germline V gene.

In the case of this clone: Germline is not matched at one junction end, which may reflect a read error. CDR3 amino acids: CSVEGTILHEQYF. CDR3 sequence (DNA): TGCAGCGTCGAAGGGACTATACTCCACGAGCAGTACTTC. The chain combines TRBV29-1 with TRBJ2-7; 7 nucleotides match TRBD2. The germline CDR1 and CDR2 sequences are SQVTM and ANQGSEA. The CDR3 is 13 amino acids.